The clone carrying this T cell receptor beta chain appeared many times. The target antigen is unknown. These data come from a study of T cell repertoires in cytomegalovirus infection. On the study more broadly: HLA-B-restricted CMV epitopes that are well studied, plus recently identified HLA-C-restricted ones, were used by the study. The public TCR beta signatures pointed to both CMV infection and matching HLA type. Notes on the study in general: The study found HLA-C-restricted CMV-specific TCR beta clonotypes dominating the ex vivo response. The cumulative frequency of public TCR beta families distinguished individuals who carried CMV together with the relevant HLA.

This CDR3 contains 16 residues. V gave up 6 bases and J gave up 3 bases; unmatched junction bases: 11. Per germline, CDR1 MNHNS and CDR2 SASEGT. MiXCR, run by TCRdb on the reads, gives a single entry per CDR3 protein. The profile shows around 900,000 distinct CDR3 sequences, roughly 30% of them singletons. This receptor was taken from a human donor in good health (CMV status not recorded). Some clones in this sample may be carry-over from other donors' samples. This specimen consisted of cultured CD8+ T cells from PBMCs, obtained from culture after CMV antigen stimulation. This chain links TRBV6-1 with TRBJ2-1; TRBD2 agrees at 7 bases. CDR3 DNA sequence: TGTGCCAGCAGGGATAAAAATCGGGACTACTACAATGAGCAGTTCTTC. Encoded protein: CASRDKNRDYYNEQFF.